A selection of T cell receptor beta chains follows, all from one sample in a study of T cells after yellow fever vaccination. TCRdb itself ran the 5' RACE reads through MiXCR, one entry per CDR3 protein. The top ten hold around 46% of the sample, which has more than 95,000 distinct CDR3 sequences, over 12% seen once. Source: CD8+ T cells sorted from PBMCs, taken 5 days after the yellow fever booster vaccination. The receptors originated from a man younger than 35 who received the YFV17D yellow fever vaccine. Both conserved end residues are part of each CDR3. The D gene is left open where the match is weak. Clone size, where shown, is once, few, many, or a class for clones that have expanded.

v_call	cdr3_length	j_call	clone_size	d_call	cdr3_aa	cdr3_nt
TRBV4-3	13	TRBJ2-3	few	-	CASSQDTGPTQYF	TGCGCCAGCAGCCAAGATACGGGACCTACGCAGTATTTT
TRBV7-8	15	TRBJ1-3	-	-	CASSLDRASGNTIYF	TGTGCCAGCAGCTTAGACAGGGCATCAGGAAACACCATATATTTT
TRBV4-3	14	TRBJ1-1	few	-	CASSQDTGDTEAFF	TGCGCCAGCAGCCAAGATACTGGTGACACTGAAGCTTTCTTT
TRBV6-2/TRBV6-3	14	TRBJ2-1	many	-	CASSRTGFYNEQFF	TGTGCCAGCAGTCGCACAGGTTTTTACAATGAGCAGTTCTTC
TRBV9	14	TRBJ2-2	few	-	CASSVSRVGGELFF	TGTGCCAGCAGCGTAAGCAGGGTTGGCGGGGAGCTGTTTTTT
TRBV4-1	20	TRBJ1-1	-	TRBD1	CASSSKTGTGYTRTGTEAFF	TGCGCCAGCTCATCAAAAACGGGGACAGGGTATACAAGAACGGGCACTGAAGCTTTCTTT
TRBV7-7	15	TRBJ2-1	many	-	CASSSGAGSYNEQFF	TGTGCTAGCAGCTCCGGGGCGGGGTCCTACAATGAGCAGTTCTTC
TRBV12-3/TRBV12-4	15	TRBJ2-1	-	-	CASTHGMSQYNEQFF	TGTGCCAGCACCCATGGGATGAGCCAGTACAATGAGCAGTTCTTC
TRBV6-5	16	TRBJ2-5	-	TRBD2	CASSPGLAGGLETQYF	TGTGCCAGCAGCCCAGGACTAGCGGGGGGCCTGGAGACCCAGTACTTC
TRBV2	15	TRBJ1-5	-	-	CASSVGGRLNQPQHF	TGTGCCAGCAGTGTTGGGGGGCGCCTCAATCAGCCCCAGCATTTT
TRBV5-6	11	TRBJ1-1	once	-	CASSRELEAFF	TGTGCCAGCAGCCGAGAACTTGAAGCTTTCTTT
TRBV9	16	TRBJ2-2	-	TRBD1	CASSDRTGGGTGELFF	TGTGCCAGCAGCGACCGGACAGGGGGCGGCACCGGGGAGCTGTTTTTT
TRBV6-1	13	TRBJ2-5	few	-	CASNARAQETQYF	TGTGCCAGCAATGCCCGGGCGCAAGAGACCCAGTACTTC
TRBV10-3	13	TRBJ1-2	-	-	CAIRGTDNYGYTF	TGTGCCATCAGGGGGACTGATAACTATGGCTACACCTTC
TRBV24-1	16	TRBJ2-1	-	TRBD1	CATSDSVGGAWNEQFF	TGTGCCACCAGTGATTCAGTAGGGGGCGCGTGGAATGAGCAGTTCTTC
TRBV5-1	18	TRBJ2-7	few	TRBD2	CASSFLGLAGGPTYEQYF	TGCGCCAGCAGCTTTCTGGGACTAGCGGGGGGGCCGACCTACGAGCAGTACTTC
TRBV5-5	16	TRBJ2-6	many	-	CASRQVMVSGANVLTF	TGTGCCAGCAGGCAGGTTATGGTCTCTGGGGCCAACGTCCTGACTTTC
TRBV4-3	17	TRBJ2-3	-	-	CASSQDGRLESRDTQYF	TGCGCCAGCAGCCAAGATGGCCGACTAGAATCAAGAGATACGCAGTATTTT
TRBV4-1	14	TRBJ2-2	-	-	CASSPPGATGELFF	TGCGCCAGCAGCCCCCCAGGGGCCACCGGGGAGCTGTTTTTT
TRBV7-9	11	TRBJ2-1	-	-	CASSWGNEQFF	TGTGCCAGCAGCTGGGGTAATGAGCAGTTCTTC
TRBV11-2	15	TRBJ2-5	few	TRBD2	CASSVPSGGQETQYF	TGTGCCAGCAGCGTACCTAGCGGGGGCCAAGAGACCCAGTACTTC
TRBV4-3	15	TRBJ1-5	few	TRBD1	CASSHTGGADQPQHF	TGCGCCAGCAGCCACACAGGGGGAGCGGATCAGCCCCAGCATTTT
TRBV6-5	15	TRBJ2-1	many	-	CASSYGQAQGNEQFF	TGTGCCAGCAGTTACGGCCAGGCCCAGGGGAATGAGCAGTTCTTC
TRBV4-1	16	TRBJ2-3	many	TRBD2	CASCIEPGGSTDTQYF	TGCGCCAGCTGCATAGAGCCGGGGGGAAGCACAGATACGCAGTATTTT
TRBV12-3/TRBV12-4	14	TRBJ1-1	-	TRBD1	CASSSWDRDRGAFF	TGTGCCAGCAGTTCCTGGGACAGGGACCGTGGAGCTTTCTTT
TRBV20-1	16	TRBJ2-1	few	-	CSALLLGLSSYNEQFF	TGCAGTGCTCTCCTTTTGGGCTTGAGCTCCTACAATGAGCAGTTCTTC
TRBV29-1	14	TRBJ1-1	-	-	CSVVGLGLGTEAFF	TGCAGCGTTGTTGGCCTCGGGCTAGGCACTGAAGCTTTCTTT
TRBV5-4	15	TRBJ2-5	few	-	CASSFPSVGRETQYF	TGTGCCAGCAGCTTCCCCTCCGTCGGGCGGGAGACCCAGTACTTC
TRBV6-5	14	TRBJ2-5	few	TRBD2	CASSSGAGSKTQYF	TGTGCCAGCAGTAGCGGAGCGGGGAGTAAGACCCAGTACTTC
TRBV5-4	14	TRBJ2-7	-	-	CASSLRADLLEQYF	TGTGCCAGCAGCTTGAGGGCGGACCTTCTCGAGCAGTACTTC
TRBV5-1	15	TRBJ2-7	few	-	CASSLIPERGYEQYF	TGCGCCAGCAGCTTGATTCCGGAGAGGGGTTACGAGCAGTACTTC
TRBV19	12	TRBJ2-5	-	-	CASSPAGETQYF	TGTGCCAGCAGTCCGGCAGGAGAGACCCAGTACTTC
TRBV4-1	16	TRBJ1-5	few	TRBD1	CASSQGPGQSNQPQHF	TGCGCCAGCAGCCAAGGCCCGGGACAGAGCAATCAGCCCCAGCATTTT
TRBV5-1	13	TRBJ2-7	few	-	CASSLTGLHEQYF	TGCGCCAGCAGCTTGACGGGGCTCCACGAGCAGTACTTC
TRBV7-3	14	TRBJ1-1	many	-	CASSPGGGYTEAFF	TGTGCCAGCAGCCCCGGTGGGGGATACACTGAAGCTTTCTTT
TRBV28	15	TRBJ2-2	few	TRBD1	CASENYRGNTGELFF	TGTGCCAGCGAAAATTACAGGGGGAACACCGGGGAGCTGTTTTTT
TRBV2	17	TRBJ2-6	many	-	CASSEGGSSSGANVLTF	TGTGCCAGCAGTGAAGGGGGCAGCTCCTCTGGGGCCAACGTCCTGACTTTC
TRBV6-5	15	TRBJ2-1	few	TRBD2	CASSLSGGAANEQFF	TGTGCCAGCAGTTTAAGCGGGGGGGCAGCGAATGAGCAGTTCTTC
TRBV15	16	TRBJ1-5	-	-	CATSRDLSGVSQPQHF	TGTGCCACCAGCAGAGATCTATCGGGGGTCAGCCAGCCCCAGCATTTT
TRBV7-3	15	TRBJ2-5	-	-	CASSLGAGVQETQYF	TGTGCCAGCAGCTTGGGTGCGGGCGTACAAGAGACCCAGTACTTC
TRBV20-1	12	TRBJ1-1	-	TRBD1	CSASPGGAEAFF	TGCAGTGCTAGTCCAGGGGGGGCTGAAGCTTTCTTT
TRBV7-6	19	TRBJ2-1	few	TRBD2	CASSLGGGTALDSYNEQFF	TGTGCCAGCAGCTTAGGGGGGGGTACAGCGTTAGACTCCTACAATGAGCAGTTCTTC
TRBV18	18	TRBJ1-5	-	-	CASSPRGGYWIRNQPQHF	TGTGCCAGCTCACCCCGTGGAGGGTATTGGATACGCAATCAGCCCCAGCATTTT
TRBV12-3/TRBV12-4	15	TRBJ1-2	-	-	CASSLTAGGDYGYTF	TGTGCCAGCAGTCTCACCGCCGGGGGGGACTATGGCTACACCTTC
TRBV11-2	14	TRBJ2-7	-	-	CASSLDVGVHEQYF	TGTGCCAGCAGCTTAGATGTTGGGGTCCACGAGCAGTACTTC
TRBV12-3/TRBV12-4	15	TRBJ2-2	-	TRBD2	CASSCDGEGTGELFF	TGTGCCAGCAGTTGTGACGGGGAGGGGACCGGGGAGCTGTTTTTT
TRBV7-6	16	TRBJ2-5	many	TRBD2	CASSLVEGGGLKTQYF	TGTGCCAGCAGCTTAGTGGAGGGCGGGGGGCTGAAGACCCAGTACTTC